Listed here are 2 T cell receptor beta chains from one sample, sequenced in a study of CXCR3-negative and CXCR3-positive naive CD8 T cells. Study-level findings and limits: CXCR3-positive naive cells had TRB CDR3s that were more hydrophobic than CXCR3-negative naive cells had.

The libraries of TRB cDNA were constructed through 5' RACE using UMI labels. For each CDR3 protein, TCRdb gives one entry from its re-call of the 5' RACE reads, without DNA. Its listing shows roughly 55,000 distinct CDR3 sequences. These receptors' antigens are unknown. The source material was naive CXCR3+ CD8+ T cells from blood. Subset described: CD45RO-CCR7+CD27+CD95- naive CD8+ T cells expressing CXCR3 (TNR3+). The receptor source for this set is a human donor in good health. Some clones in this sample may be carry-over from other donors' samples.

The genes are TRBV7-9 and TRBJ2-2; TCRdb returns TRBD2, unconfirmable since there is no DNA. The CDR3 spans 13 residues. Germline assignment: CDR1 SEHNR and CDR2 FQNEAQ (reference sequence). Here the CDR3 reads CASRDGYTGELFF.

Here the CDR3 reads CAIRSDTYSNQPQHF. This chain links TRBV10-3 with TRBJ1-5; the D call from TCRdb, TRBD1, cannot be confirmed without DNA. Germline values: CDR1 ENHRY, CDR2 SYGVKD. This CDR3 region has 15 residues.